Each of the 18 T cell receptor beta chains below was sequenced from the same sample in a study of cytomegalovirus exposure and HLA in healthy donors. Researchers ran the PCR with 60 Vbeta and 13 Jbeta primers. Sequencing was performed with immunoSEQ multiplex PCR; in TCRdb, only in-frame clones are kept and a portion is missing. This table lists about 110,000 clones. Sequenced: PBMCs. These receptors were taken from a man aged 50-60 years in good health and CMV-seronegative.

This chain joins TRBV6-5 and TRBJ1-1, with 8 nucleotides matching TRBD1. Losses at the gene ends were 5 bases for V and 3 bases for J; bases not matched to a gene: 5. CDR1 is MNHEY, CDR2 SVGAGI, per germline. The CDR3 runs to 14 residues. CDR3 DNA sequence: TGTGCCAGCAGTACGGGGGACAGGTACACTGAAGCTTTCTTT. This encodes CASSTGDRYTEAFF.

The rearrangement joins TRBV7-9 to TRBJ2-7; 12 bases are a match to TRBD2. The CDR3 spans 15 residues. Germline V gives CDR1 SEHNR, CDR2 FQNEAQ (reference sequence). Trimming cost V 4 bases and J 6 bases; bases outside gene matches: 7. The chain's CDR3 is CASSSRLAGAGEQYF. Here the CDR3 DNA reads TGTGCCAGCAGCTCGCGACTAGCGGGAGCCGGCGAGCAGTACTTC.

The rearrangement uses TRBV6-1 and TRBJ1-5; D not resolved. CDR3 size: 13 residues. V was trimmed by 4 bases and J by 3 bases, leaving 7 bases between them. The germline V gene encodes CDR1 MNHNS and CDR2 SASEGT. The CDR3 region is CASSGTVNQPQHF. The CDR3 nucleotides read TGTGCCAGCAGTGGGACTGTCAATCAGCCCCAGCATTTT.

CDR3 residues: CAGTSGRGETQYF. The CDR3 bases are TGTGCCGGGACTAGCGGGAGAGGAGAGACCCAGTACTTC. The chain joins TRBV5-4 to TRBJ2-5; 14 bases fit TRBD2. This CDR3 has 13 amino acids. Germline V gives CDR1 SGHNT, CDR2 YYREEE (reference sequence). J lost 4 bases, V lost 10 bases, and 3 bases had no gene match.

This rearrangement joins TRBV4-3 to TRBJ2-3; TRBD1 is a possible D gene (6 bases). CDR3 size: 14 residues. The V end was cut by 0 bases, the J end by 4 bases, with 8 bases between. Germline values: CDR1 LGHNA, CDR2 YSLEER. CDR3 DNA sequence: TGCGCCAGCAGCCAAGAATGGGGGCCAGATACGCAGTATTTT. This encodes CASSQEWGPDTQYF.

The gene calls are TRBV19 and TRBJ1-5; tentatively, D is TRBD1 (5 bases). Per germline, CDR1 LNHDA and CDR2 SQIVND (reference sequence). There are 13 residues in the CDR3. The V end lost 6 bases, the J end lost 7 bases, and 13 bases lay between the germline ends. CDR3 protein: CASSDTGGQPQHF. The CDR3 nucleotides are TGTGCCAGTAGCGACACAGGCGGCCAGCCCCAGCATTTT.

This chain joins TRBV18 and TRBJ2-7; 9 bases are a match to TRBD1. V trimming: 1 base; J trimming: 4 bases; junction bases outside the gene matches: 11. Looked up from germline, CDR1 is KGHSH and CDR2 is LQKENI. The CDR3 sequence is 17 residues long. CDR3 in amino acids: CASSPQGLGQGSYEQYF. CDR3 coding DNA: TGTGCCAGCTCACCACAGGGTCTGGGACAGGGCTCGTACGAGCAGTACTTC.

The gene calls are TRBV7-9 and TRBJ2-7; D remains ambiguous. Gene TRBJ2-5 matches the end of the DNA better, so the J call may be wrong. Germline CDR1 and CDR2: SEHNR and FQNEAQ (reference sequence). This CDR3 has 15 amino acids. The CDR3, as DNA: TGTGCCAGCAGCTTCGAGGTACCGGCACGGGAGACCCAGTACTTC. Amino acid sequence: CASSFEVPARETQYF.

The chain has TRBV4-1 and TRBJ2-3, with 9 bases aligning to TRBD2. V gave up 1 base and J gave up 3 bases; unmatched junction bases: 11. The CDR3 totals 18 residues. In germline, CDR1 is MGHRA, CDR2 YSYEKL. The CDR3 here is CASSQVGTGREGTDTQYF. The CDR3, as DNA: TGCGCCAGCAGCCAAGTAGGCACCGGGCGGGAGGGGACAGATACGCAGTATTTT.

The gene calls are TRBV15 and TRBJ2-2; TRBD1 aligns across 10 bases. This CDR3 spans 16 amino acids. Germline V gives CDR1 LNHNV, CDR2 YYDKDF (reference sequence). Unmatched junction bases numbered 3, after V lost 0 bases and J lost 5 bases. For the CDR3, the DNA is TGTGCCACCAGCAGAGATCTGGACAGGGGGACCGGGGAGCTGTTTTTT. Amino acids: CATSRDLDRGTGELFF.

The rearrangement joins TRBV4-1 to TRBJ1-4, with TRBD1 as a possible D gene (6 bases). CDR1 and CDR2 from the germline V gene are MGHRA and YSYEKL. Trimming stripped 1 base from V and 7 bases from J, with 16 bases between. The CDR3 length is 16 residues. CDR3 in amino acids: CASSQVQGGGIEKLFF. As DNA, the CDR3 is TGCGCCAGCAGCCAAGTTCAGGGAGGGGGAATTGAAAAACTGTTTTTT.

The V and J genes are TRBV5-1 and TRBJ2-2; D remains ambiguous. The germline gives CDR1 SGHRS, CDR2 YFSETQ. The CDR3 is 15 residues long. V gave up 4 bases and J gave up 4 bases, with 14 bases separating them. This CDR3 reads CASSPETDGTGELFF. Here the CDR3 DNA reads TGCGCCAGCAGCCCCGAAACAGATGGCACCGGGGAGCTGTTTTTT.

The rearrangement uses TRBV18 and TRBJ2-7; TRBD1 agrees at 10 bases. CDR3 length: 15 amino acids. The germline V gene encodes CDR1 KGHSH and CDR2 LQKENI. V was clipped by 4 bases and J by 4 bases; unmatched bases: 7. The CDR3 region is CASSQPGTGDYEQYF. CDR3 bases: TGTGCCAGCTCACAACCCGGGACAGGGGATTACGAGCAGTACTTC.

The chain links TRBV14 to TRBJ1-6; D remains unclear. Trimming took 2 bases from V and 8 from J, leaving 10 bases between them. The CDR3 consists of 14 residues. Per germline, CDR1 SGHDN and CDR2 FVKESK. CDR3 sequence: CASSQTSSYSPLHF. As DNA, the CDR3 is TGTGCCAGCAGCCAAACCAGTTCCTATTCACCCCTCCACTTT.

V and J are TRBV18 and TRBJ2-7, with 11 bases lining up with TRBD1. Germline CDR1 is KGHSH and CDR2 is LQKENI. Trimming cost V 5 bases and J 2 bases; bases outside gene matches: 8. The CDR3 is made up of 16 amino acids. The CDR3 here is CASSKRGGQGAYEQYF. The CDR3 DNA reads as TGTGCCAGCTCAAAAAGAGGGGGACAGGGGGCCTACGAGCAGTACTTC.

V gene TRBV30 combines with J gene TRBJ1-6; D remains unclear. Trimming removed 3 bases from V and 10 bases from J, with 22 bases in between. Germline values: CDR1 GTSNPN, CDR2 SVGIG (reference sequence). The CDR3 is made up of 16 amino acids. The DNA of the CDR3 is TGTGCCTGGAGCCTGAGCCGGACGGCGGGTGGGTCACCCCTCCACTTT. Amino acid sequence: CAWSLSRTAGGSPLHF.

The chain uses TRBV6-5 and TRBJ2-5; 8 positions agree with TRBD2. V shed 5 bases and J 0 bases; nucleotides not matched to a gene: 5. Germline values: CDR1 MNHEY, CDR2 SVGAGI. The CDR3 totals 15 residues. CDR3 sequence (DNA): TGTGCCAGCAGTGCGCAGCGGGGGAACCAAGAGACCCAGTACTTC. This encodes CASSAQRGNQETQYF.

The V gene is TRBV5-1, the J gene TRBJ1-2, with 9 nucleotides matching TRBD1. The V gene's germline CDR1 is SGHRS and CDR2 YFSETQ. This CDR3 region has 15 residues. J lost 3 bases, V lost 4 bases, and 7 bases had no gene match. The CDR3 DNA is TGCGCCAGCAGCGGAGAGGACAGGGGTGACTATGGCTACACCTTC. It is translated as CASSGEDRGDYGYTF.